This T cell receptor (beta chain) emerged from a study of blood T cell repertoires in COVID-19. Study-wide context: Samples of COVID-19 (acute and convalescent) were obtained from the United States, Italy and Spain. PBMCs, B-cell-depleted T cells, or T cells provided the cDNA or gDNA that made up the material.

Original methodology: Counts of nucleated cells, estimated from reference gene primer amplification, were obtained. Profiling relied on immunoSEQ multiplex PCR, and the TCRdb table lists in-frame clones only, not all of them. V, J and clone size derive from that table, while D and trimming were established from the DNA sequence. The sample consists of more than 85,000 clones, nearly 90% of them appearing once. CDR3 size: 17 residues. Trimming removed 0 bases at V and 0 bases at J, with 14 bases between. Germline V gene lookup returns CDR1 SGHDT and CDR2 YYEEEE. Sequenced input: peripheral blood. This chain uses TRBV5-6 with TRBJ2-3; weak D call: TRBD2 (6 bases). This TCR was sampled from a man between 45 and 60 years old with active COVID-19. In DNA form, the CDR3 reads TGTGCCAGCAGCTTGGGTTTGGGGGGAACGAGCACAGATACGCAGTATTTT. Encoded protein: CASSLGLGGTSTDTQYF.